Listed here is a single T cell receptor beta chain. Original processing methods: Cell counts per sample came from amplifying reference gene primers. Sequencing was performed with immunoSEQ multiplex PCR; in TCRdb, only in-frame clones are kept and a portion is missing. The V and J calls and the clone size are those of that table, but D and trimming were determined from the DNA. This sample has roughly 100,000 clones; over 85% occur once, and the top ten carry under 2%. CDR1 and CDR2 from the germline V gene are LNHDA and SQIVND (reference sequence). J lost 3 bases, V lost 8 bases, and 5 bases had no gene match. This CDR3 has 13 amino acids. These data come from a study of blood T cell repertoires in COVID-19.

The sample taken for sequencing was peripheral blood. This chain uses TRBV19 with TRBJ1-1; 8 nucleotides agree with TRBD1. The origin of this receptor is a woman aged 45-60 years with COVID-19, enrolled during active disease. As DNA, the CDR3 is TGTGCCAGTCACACAGGGGGAGACACTGAAGCTTTCTTT. Translated: CASHTGGDTEAFF. The full variable domain, with the rest looked up from reference TRBV19 and TRBJ1-1, is DGGITQSPKYLFRKEGQNVTLSCEQNLNHDAMYWYRQDPGQGLRLIYYSQIVNDFQKGDIAEGYSVSREKKESFPLTVTSAQKNPTAFYLCASHTGGDTEAFFGQGTRLTVV.